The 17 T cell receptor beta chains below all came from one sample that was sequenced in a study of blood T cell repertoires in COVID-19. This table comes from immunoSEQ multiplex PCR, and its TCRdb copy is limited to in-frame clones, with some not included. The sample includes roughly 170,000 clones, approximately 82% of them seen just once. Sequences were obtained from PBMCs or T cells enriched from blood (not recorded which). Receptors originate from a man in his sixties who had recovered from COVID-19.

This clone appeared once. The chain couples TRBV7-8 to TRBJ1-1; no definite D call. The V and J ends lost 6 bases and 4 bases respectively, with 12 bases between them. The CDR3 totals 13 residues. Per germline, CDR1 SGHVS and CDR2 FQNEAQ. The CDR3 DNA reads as TGTGCCAGCAGACGGCAGCGGGGCACTGAAGCTTTCTTT. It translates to CASRRQRGTEAFF.

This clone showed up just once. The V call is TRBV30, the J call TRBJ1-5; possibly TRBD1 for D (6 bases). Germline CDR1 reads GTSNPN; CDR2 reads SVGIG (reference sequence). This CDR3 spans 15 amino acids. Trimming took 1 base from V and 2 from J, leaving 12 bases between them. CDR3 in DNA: TGTGCCTGGAGTGGAGGGGGTTGGGGCAATCAGCCCCAGCATTTT. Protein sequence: CAWSGGGWGNQPQHF. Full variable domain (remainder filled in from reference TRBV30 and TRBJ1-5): SQTIHQWPATLVQPVGSPLSLECTVEGTSNPNLYWYRQAAGRGLQLLFYSVGIGQISSEVPQNLSASRPQDRQFILSSKKLLLSDSGFYLCAWSGGGWGNQPQHFGDGTRLSIL.

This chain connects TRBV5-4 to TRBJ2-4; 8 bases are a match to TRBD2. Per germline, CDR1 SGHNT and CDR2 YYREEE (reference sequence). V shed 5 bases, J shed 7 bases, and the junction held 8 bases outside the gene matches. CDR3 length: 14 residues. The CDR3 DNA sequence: TGTGCCAGCAGTTTCGGGAGGGACTTTAACATTCAGTACTTC. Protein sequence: CASSFGRDFNIQYF.

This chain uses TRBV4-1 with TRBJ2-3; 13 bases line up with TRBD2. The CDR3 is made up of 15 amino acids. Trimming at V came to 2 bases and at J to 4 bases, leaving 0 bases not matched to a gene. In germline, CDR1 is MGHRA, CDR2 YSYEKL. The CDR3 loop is CASSQTSGRADTQYF. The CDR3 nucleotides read TGCGCCAGCAGCCAAACTAGCGGGAGGGCAGATACGCAGTATTTT.

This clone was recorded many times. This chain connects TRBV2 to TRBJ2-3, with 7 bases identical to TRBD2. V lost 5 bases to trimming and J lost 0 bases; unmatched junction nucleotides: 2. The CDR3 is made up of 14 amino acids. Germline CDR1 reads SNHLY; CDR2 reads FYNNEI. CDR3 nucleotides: TGTGCCAGCAGTCCCGGGGGGAGCACAGATACGCAGTATTTT. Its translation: CASSPGGSTDTQYF. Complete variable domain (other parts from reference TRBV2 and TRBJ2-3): EPEVTQTPSHQVTQMGQEVILRCVPISNHLYFYWYRQILGQKVEFLVSFYNNEISEKSEIFDDQFSVERPDGSNFTLKIRSTKLEDSAMYFCASSPGGSTDTQYFGPGTRLTVL.

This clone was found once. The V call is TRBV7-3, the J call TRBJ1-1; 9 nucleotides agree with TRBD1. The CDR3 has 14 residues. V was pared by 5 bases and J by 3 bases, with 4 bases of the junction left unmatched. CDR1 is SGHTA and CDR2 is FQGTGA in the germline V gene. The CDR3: CASSPTGGHTEAFF. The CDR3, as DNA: TGTGCCAGCAGCCCGACAGGGGGGCACACTGAAGCTTTCTTT.

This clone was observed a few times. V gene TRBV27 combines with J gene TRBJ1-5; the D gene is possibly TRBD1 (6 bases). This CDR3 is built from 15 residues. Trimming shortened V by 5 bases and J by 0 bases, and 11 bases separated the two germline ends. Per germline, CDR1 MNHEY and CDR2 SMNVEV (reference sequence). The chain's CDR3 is CASSRKGGSNQPQHF. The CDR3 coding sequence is TGTGCCAGCAGTCGAAAAGGGGGTAGCAATCAGCCCCAGCATTTT.

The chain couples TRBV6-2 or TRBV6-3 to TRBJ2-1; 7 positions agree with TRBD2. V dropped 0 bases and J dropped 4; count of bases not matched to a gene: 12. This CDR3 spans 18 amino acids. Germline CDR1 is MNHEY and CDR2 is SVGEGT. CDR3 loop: CASSYSRSLSGTYNEQFF. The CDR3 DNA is TGTGCCAGCAGTTACTCGAGGAGCCTCAGCGGGACTTACAATGAGCAGTTCTTC.

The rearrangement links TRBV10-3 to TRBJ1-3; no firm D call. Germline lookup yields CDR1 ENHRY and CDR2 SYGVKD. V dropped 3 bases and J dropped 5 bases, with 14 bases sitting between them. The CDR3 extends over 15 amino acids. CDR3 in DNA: TGTGCCATCAGTGAAGCAGGCAGTTTGAGAAACACCATATATTTT. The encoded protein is CAISEAGSLRNTIYF.

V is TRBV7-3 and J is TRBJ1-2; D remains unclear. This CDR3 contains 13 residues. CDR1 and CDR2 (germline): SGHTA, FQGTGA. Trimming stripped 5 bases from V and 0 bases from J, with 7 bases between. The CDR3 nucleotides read TGTGCCAGCAGCCCCTCAGCTAACTATGGCTACACCTTC. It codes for CASSPSANYGYTF.

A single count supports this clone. DNA for the CDR3: TGCAGCGTTGCAATACTCGCCGGAAACACCATATATTTT. This gives the protein CSVAILAGNTIYF. This rearrangement joins TRBV29-1 to TRBJ1-3, with unresolved D. Germline CDR1 reads SQVTM; CDR2 reads ANQGSEA. The CDR3 covers 13 residues. The V end lost 4 bases, the J end lost 4 bases, and 11 bases lay between the germline ends.

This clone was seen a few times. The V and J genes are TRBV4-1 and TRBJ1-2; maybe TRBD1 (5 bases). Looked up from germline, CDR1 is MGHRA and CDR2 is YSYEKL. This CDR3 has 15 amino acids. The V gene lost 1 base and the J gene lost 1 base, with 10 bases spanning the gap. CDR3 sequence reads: CASSQAAGLNYGYTF. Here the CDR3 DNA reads TGCGCCAGCAGCCAAGCAGCGGGGCTTAACTATGGCTACACCTTC.

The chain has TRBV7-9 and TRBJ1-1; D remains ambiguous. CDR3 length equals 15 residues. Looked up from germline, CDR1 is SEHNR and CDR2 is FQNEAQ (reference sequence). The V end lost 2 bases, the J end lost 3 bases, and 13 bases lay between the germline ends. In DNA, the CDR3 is TGTGCCAGCAGCTTATCCCTCGGCGGGGACACTGAAGCTTTCTTT. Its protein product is CASSLSLGGDTEAFF.

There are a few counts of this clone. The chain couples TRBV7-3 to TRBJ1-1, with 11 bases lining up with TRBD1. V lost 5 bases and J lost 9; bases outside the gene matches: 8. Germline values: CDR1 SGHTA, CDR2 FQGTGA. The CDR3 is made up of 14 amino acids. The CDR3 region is CASSNGQGAGKAFF. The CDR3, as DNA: TGTGCCAGCAGCAACGGACAGGGGGCGGGCAAAGCTTTCTTT.

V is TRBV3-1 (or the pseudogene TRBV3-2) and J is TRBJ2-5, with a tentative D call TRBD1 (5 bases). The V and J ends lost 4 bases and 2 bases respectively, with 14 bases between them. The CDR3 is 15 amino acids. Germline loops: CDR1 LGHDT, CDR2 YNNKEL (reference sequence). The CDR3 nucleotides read TGTGCCAGCAGCCCCCGACCCGACAGACAAGAGACCCAGTACTTC. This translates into CASSPRPDRQETQYF.

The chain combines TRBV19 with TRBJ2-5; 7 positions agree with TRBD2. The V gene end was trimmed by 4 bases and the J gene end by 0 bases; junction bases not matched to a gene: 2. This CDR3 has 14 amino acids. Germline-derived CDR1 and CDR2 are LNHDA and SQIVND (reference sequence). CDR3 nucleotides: TGTGCCAGTAGTACTAGCGGATACCAAGAGACCCAGTACTTC. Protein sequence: CASSTSGYQETQYF. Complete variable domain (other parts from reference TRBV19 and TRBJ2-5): DGGITQSPKYLFRKEGQNVTLSCEQNLNHDAMYWYRQDPGQGLRLIYYSQIVNDFQKGDIAEGYSVSREKKESFPLTVTSAQKNPTAFYLCASSTSGYQETQYFGPGTRLLVL.

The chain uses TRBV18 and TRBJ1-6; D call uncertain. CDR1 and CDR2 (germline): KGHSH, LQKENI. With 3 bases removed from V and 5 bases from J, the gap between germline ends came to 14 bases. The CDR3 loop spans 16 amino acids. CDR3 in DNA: TGTGCCAGCTCACCGCGGGCAGCGGACGATAATTCACCCCTCCACTTT. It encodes CASSPRAADDNSPLHF.